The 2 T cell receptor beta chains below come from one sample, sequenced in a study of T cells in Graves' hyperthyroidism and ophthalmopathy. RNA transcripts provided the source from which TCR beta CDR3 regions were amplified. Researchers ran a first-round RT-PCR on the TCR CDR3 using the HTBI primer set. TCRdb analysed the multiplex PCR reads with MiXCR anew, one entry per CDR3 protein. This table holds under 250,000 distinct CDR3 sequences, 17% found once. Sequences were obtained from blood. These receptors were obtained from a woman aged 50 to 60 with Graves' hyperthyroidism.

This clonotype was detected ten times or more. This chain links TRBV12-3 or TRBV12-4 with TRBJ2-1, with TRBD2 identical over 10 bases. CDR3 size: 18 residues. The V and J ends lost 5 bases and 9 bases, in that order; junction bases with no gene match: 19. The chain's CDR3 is CASSIGRRTSGRGGEQFF. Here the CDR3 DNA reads TGTGCCAGCAGTATAGGAAGACGGACTAGCGGAAGGGGTGGTGAGCAGTTCTTC.

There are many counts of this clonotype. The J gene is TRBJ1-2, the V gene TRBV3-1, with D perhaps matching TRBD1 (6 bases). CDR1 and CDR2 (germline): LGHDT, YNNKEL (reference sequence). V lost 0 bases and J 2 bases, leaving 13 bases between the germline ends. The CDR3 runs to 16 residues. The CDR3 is CASSQDPAGVNYGYTF. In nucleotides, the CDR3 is TGTGCCAGCAGCCAAGATCCGGCAGGGGTGAACTATGGCTACACCTTC.